These T cell receptor beta chains were read from a single sample in a study of shared clonotypes between healthy human individuals. The table came from immunoSEQ multiplex PCR; TCRdb's copy has only in-frame clones and leaves some out. The sample consists of about 580,000 clones, roughly 98% of them appearing once. Input material: naive CD8+ T cells sorted from blood. The origin of the receptors is a man younger than 45 in good health. Both conserved end residues are part of each CDR3. A D gene is named only where the DNA matches it firmly. The size field is filled for only some rows; it gives once, few, many or a size class.

TRBD1,TRBV7-9,.,TRBJ1-5,TGTGCCAGCAGCCACGGGACAGATCAGCCCCAGCATTTT,CASSHGTDQPQHF
TRBD1,TRBV2,.,TRBJ2-3,TGTGCCAGCATGGGCATGGGCCAGGGGGCGGGTGATACGCAGTATTTT,CASMGMGQGAGDTQYF
TRBD1,TRBV9,.,TRBJ2-7,TGTGCCAGCCTGGGACAGGGGGCTCACGAGCAGTACTTC,CASLGQGAHEQYF
TRBD1,TRBV11-3,.,TRBJ2-7,TGTGCCAGCAGCTTAACCCCCAATCAGGGGGCGGATGGCGAGCAGTACTTC,CASSLTPNQGADGEQYF
.,TRBV18,.,TRBJ2-1,TGTGCCAGCTCACCGGGGGCAGGGACCCAGGTCAATGAGCAGTTCTTC,CASSPGAGTQVNEQFF
TRBD1,TRBV28,.,TRBJ2-7,TGTGCCAGCAGTTTCGATCCCACGGGACAGGGGCTTTTCTACGAGCAGTACTTC,CASSFDPTGQGLFYEQYF
.,TRBV9,.,TRBJ2-1,TGTGCCAGCAGCGCCAATCGAGAGGGTGGCAATGAGCAGTTCTTC,CASSANREGGNEQFF
TRBD2,TRBV9,.,TRBJ2-3,TGTGCCAGCAGCTCACCGACTAGCGGGATTGGGGATACGCAGTATTTT,CASSSPTSGIGDTQYF
TRBD2,TRBV27,.,TRBJ2-7,TGTGCCAGCAGTTTGCTAGCGGGAGTTTGGCCCTACGAGCAGTACTTC,CASSLLAGVWPYEQYF
.,TRBV27,.,TRBJ1-2,TGTGCCAGCAGTTTATCACAATACTATGGCTACACCTTC,CASSLSQYYGYTF
.,TRBV27,once,TRBJ1-4,TGTGCCAGCAGTTTAGTACAGGGAGGTGAAAAACTGTTTTTT,CASSLVQGGEKLFF
.,TRBV9,.,TRBJ2-2,TGTGCCAGCAGCGTGGGGGTGGGGCGATCGAACACCGGGGAGCTGTTTTTT,CASSVGVGRSNTGELFF
TRBD2,TRBV7-2,.,TRBJ2-1,TGTGCCAGCAGCCCCGGACTAGCCCCCTACAATGAGCAGTTCTTC,CASSPGLAPYNEQFF
.,TRBV4-1,.,TRBJ2-7,TGCGCCAGCAGCTCCAGGGAAAGGAGCTCCTACGAGCAGTACTTC,CASSSRERSSYEQYF
.,TRBV5-1,.,TRBJ2-3,TGCGCCAGCAGCTTGGCTCCCGACGGTACAGATACGCAGTATTTT,CASSLAPDGTDTQYF
.,TRBV29-1,.,TRBJ1-1,TGCAGCTTCGAATACAGGGATATGAACACTGAAGCTTTCTTT,CSFEYRDMNTEAFF
.,TRBV29-1,.,TRBJ2-2,TGCAGTATATCTGGGAATACGAACACCGGGGAGCTGTTTTTT,CSISGNTNTGELFF
.,TRBV14,.,TRBJ2-1,TGTGCCAGCAGCCAAGGTCGGTGGGCTAGCCGGGAGTACCACAATGAGCAGTTCTTC,CASSQGRWASREYHNEQFF
.,TRBV15,.,TRBJ1-2,TGTGCCACCAGCACACCAGGGGAACCTAGGTATGGCTACACCTTC,CATSTPGEPRYGYTF
TRBD1,TRBV25-1,once,TRBJ2-5,TGTGCCAGCAGAGGGCTCCCCGGGACAGGAGGTTTAGAGACCCAGTACTTC,CASRGLPGTGGLETQYF
.,TRBV25-1,.,TRBJ1-5,TGTGCCAGCAGCCCATATAGCAATCAGCCCCAGCATTTT,CASSPYSNQPQHF
.,TRBV30,once,TRBJ1-1,TGTGCCTGGAGGGGCGTGGGTGTCCCCATGAACACTGAAGCTTTCTTT,CAWRGVGVPMNTEAFF
TRBD2,TRBV27,.,TRBJ2-3,TGTGCCAGTTCAACTAGCGTCTTAAATACGCAGTATTTT,CASSTSVLNTQYF
TRBD1,TRBV27,.,TRBJ2-2,TGTGCCAGCAGTTATCTGACAGGGGGCGGACCCGGGGAGCTGTTTTTT,CASSYLTGGGPGELFF
.,TRBV6-5,.,TRBJ2-1,TGTGCCAGCAGTTATCTAGGCGGGGAGCAGTTCTTC,CASSYLGGEQFF
.,TRBV4-1,.,TRBJ2-7,TGCGCCAGCAGGGACACAGGGAAAAGGGCGTACGAGCAGTACTTC,CASRDTGKRAYEQYF
.,TRBV27,once,TRBJ2-1,TGTGCCAGCACTCTGATTTGGGGTGATGCCTACAATGAGCAGTTCTTC,CASTLIWGDAYNEQFF
.,TRBV27,.,TRBJ2-7,TGTGCCAGCAGTTTATCTTCTAGCTCCTACGAGCAGTACTTC,CASSLSSSSYEQYF
.,TRBV29-1,.,TRBJ1-1,TGCAGCGTTGTTTTGTCGGGGACGGGCACTGAAGCTTTCTTT,CSVVLSGTGTEAFF
.,TRBV7-8,once,TRBJ1-5,TGTGCCAGCAGCGCAGGGACAACGGCTTATCAGCCCCAGCATTTT,CASSAGTTAYQPQHF
.,TRBV19,.,TRBJ1-1,TGTGCCAGTAAATACAGGGAGAACACTGAAGCTTTCTTT,CASKYRENTEAFF
TRBD1,TRBV27,.,TRBJ2-7,TGTGCCAGCAGTCCCCCGGACAGGGGGCTAAACGAGCAGTACTTC,CASSPPDRGLNEQYF
.,TRBV7-9,.,TRBJ1-2,TGTGCCAGCACGCTCCCGACGGTTAATAACTATGGCTACACCTTC,CASTLPTVNNYGYTF
.,TRBV6-6,.,TRBJ2-7,TGTGCCAGCAGCCCCTTACCTACCCGGGCCTACGAGCAGTACTTC,CASSPLPTRAYEQYF
.,TRBV27,.,TRBJ2-1,TGTGCCAGCAAACTCGGACTGTCTTCCTACAATGAGCAGTTCTTC,CASKLGLSSYNEQFF
.,TRBV29-1,.,TRBJ2-2,TGCAGCGTTCCAGGGGGGGCGGTCACCGGGGAGCTGTTTTTT,CSVPGGAVTGELFF
.,TRBV28,.,TRBJ1-2,TGTGCCAGCAGTTCCGGGACGGCGTTAAGAAGCTATGGCTACACCTTC,CASSSGTALRSYGYTF
.,TRBV7-8,.,TRBJ2-7,TGTGCCAGCAGCTTCGGGGCAGAAACCTACGAGCAGTACTTC,CASSFGAETYEQYF
.,TRBV28,.,TRBJ2-1,TGTGCCAGCAGTTCCCCGGAGCGCGGTCGTATACATAATGAGCAGTTCTTC,CASSSPERGRIHNEQFF
.,TRBV4-2,.,TRBJ2-3,TGTGCCAGCAGCCAAGTAGGGACTGCCAGCACAGATACGCAGTATTTT,CASSQVGTASTDTQYF
TRBD2,TRBV18,.,TRBJ2-2,TGTGCCAGCTCCGAGACTAGCGGGAACACCGGGGAGCTGTTTTTT,CASSETSGNTGELFF
.,TRBV29-1,.,TRBJ1-1,TGCAGCGTTGACTGGAACACTGAAGCTTTCTTT,CSVDWNTEAFF
TRBD2,TRBV10-1,.,TRBJ2-7,TGCGCCAGCAGTGACCGGGGCGGGACTAGCGGGAGCTCCTACGAGCAGTACTTC,CASSDRGGTSGSSYEQYF
TRBD2,TRBV7-9,.,TRBJ2-7,TGTGCCAGCAGCTCGGGACTAGCGGGAGTGGGATCCTACGAGCAGTACTTC,CASSSGLAGVGSYEQYF
.,TRBV25-1,.,TRBJ1-4,TGTGCCAGCAGTGAATGGGCAGAACCAACTAATGAAAAACTGTTTTTT,CASSEWAEPTNEKLFF
.,TRBV4-3,.,TRBJ2-5,TGCGCCAGCAGCCAAAGGAGGGGAGGAGAGACCCAGTACTTC,CASSQRRGGETQYF
.,TRBV5-5,.,TRBJ2-7,TGTGCCAGCAGCTCGTACCAATACGAGCAGTACTTC,CASSSYQYEQYF
.,TRBV7-2,.,TRBJ2-1,TGTGCCAGCATTGGGTCCAGCGCCTACAATGAGCAGTTCTTC,CASIGSSAYNEQFF
TRBD1,TRBV29-1,.,TRBJ2-7,TGCAGCGTCATCGAACAGGGGGCAATCCTCTACGAGCAGTACTTC,CSVIEQGAILYEQYF
.,TRBV18,.,TRBJ2-7,TGTGCCAGCTCACCATTCAGGAATGGGGAGCAGTACTTC,CASSPFRNGEQYF
TRBD2,TRBV4-3,.,TRBJ2-1,TGCGCCAGCAGCCAAGTCGGAGCGGGAGGTGACAATGAGCAGTTCTTC,CASSQVGAGGDNEQFF
TRBD2,TRBV14,.,TRBJ2-7,TGTGCCAGCAGCCCATCTGGGACTAGCGGGAGAGTTTGGGGGGCCGAGCAGTACTTC,CASSPSGTSGRVWGAEQYF